The next 6 T cell receptor beta chains were all read from a single sample in a study of blood T cell repertoires in COVID-19. Method: immunoSEQ multiplex PCR; TCRdb's copy keeps in-frame clones and lacks some. The data hold approximately 300,000 clones, with around 86% observed a single time. Sequencing was done on a sample of PBMCs or T cells enriched from blood (not recorded which). These receptors all come from a man aged 55-75 years who had recovered from COVID-19.

The chain employs TRBV7-9 and TRBJ2-2; TRBD2 might be the D (6 bases). The CDR3 length is 15 residues. Trimming stripped 5 bases from V and 3 bases from J, with 13 bases between. The germline CDR1 and CDR2 sequences are SEHNR and FQNEAQ (reference sequence). The CDR3 here is CASSQMRGYTGELFF. CDR3 bases: TGTGCCAGCAGCCAGATGCGGGGCTACACCGGGGAGCTGTTTTTT.

This sequence joins TRBV14 and TRBJ2-3; 9 nucleotides align to TRBD1. The ends lost 3 bases at V and 3 bases at J; junction bases unmatched: 7. Germline CDR1 is SGHDN and CDR2 is FVKESK. The CDR3 runs to 16 residues. CDR3 bases: TGTGCCAGCAGCCACCTGTCGGGACAGGGTACAGATACGCAGTATTTT. It is translated as CASSHLSGQGTDTQYF.

The chain employs TRBV6-6 and TRBJ1-1; TRBD1 matches at 7 bases. The CDR3 is 13 residues long. The J segment lost 3 bases and the V segment lost 8 bases, leaving 6 bases of the junction unmatched. Germline CDR1 reads MNHNY; CDR2 reads SVGAGI (reference sequence). CDR3 residues: CASGLQGYTEAFF. Here the CDR3 DNA reads TGTGCCAGCGGATTACAGGGGTACACTGAAGCTTTCTTT.

The V and J genes are TRBV2 and TRBJ2-3; tentatively, D is TRBD2 (7 bases). The CDR3 is made up of 14 amino acids. With 8 bases removed from V and 5 bases from J, the gap between germline ends came to 17 bases. Germline V gives CDR1 SNHLY, CDR2 FYNNEI. In nucleotides, the CDR3 is TGTGCCAGCCGGGGGGCAGGGGATCAAGATACGCAGTATTTT. This sequence encodes CASRGAGDQDTQYF.

This clone was seen just once. The rearrangement links TRBV4-1 to TRBJ1-4; D perhaps matches TRBD1 (5 bases). This CDR3 is 14 amino acids long. Germline-derived CDR1 and CDR2 are MGHRA and YSYEKL. V lost 8 bases and J lost 8, with 18 bases in between. CDR3 in amino acids: CASSRGTYEEKLFF. The DNA of the CDR3 is TGCGCCAGCTCCCGGGGGACCTATGAAGAAAAACTGTTTTTT.

V gene TRBV6-5 combines with J gene TRBJ1-3, with D tentatively TRBD1 (5 bases). CDR1 is MNHEY and CDR2 is SVGAGI in the germline V gene. This CDR3 has 14 amino acids. The V end was cut by 7 bases, the J end by 4 bases, with 14 bases between. Here the CDR3 DNA reads TGTGCCAGCAAAGCAGGACATTCGGGAAACACCATATATTTT. Translated, it gives CASKAGHSGNTIYF.